This entry features one T cell receptor (beta chain) sequence. What it recognizes is unknown. These data come from a study of cytomegalovirus exposure and HLA in healthy donors. Findings and caveats of the study: Generally TCR sequences proved uncommon, though certain public TCRs appeared in numerous donors.

V shed 7 bases, J shed 1 base, and the junction held 10 bases outside the gene matches. Germline CDR1 and CDR2: LNHDA and SQIVND (reference sequence). The CDR3 runs 16 residues. PCR was performed using 60 Vbeta and 13 Jbeta primers. TCRdb's table, derived via immunoSEQ multiplex PCR, lists solely in-frame clones and lacks some. The sample records over 150,000 clones, around four fifths being singletons. The receptor was isolated from a woman aged 45-65 years in good health and CMV-seronegative. This rearrangement joins TRBV19 to TRBJ2-7, with 10 nucleotides matching TRBD1. Sequencing was done on a sample of PBMCs. This CDR3 reads CASTPDRGRASYEQYF. For the CDR3, the DNA is TGTGCCAGTACTCCCGACAGGGGGCGGGCATCCTACGAGCAGTACTTC.